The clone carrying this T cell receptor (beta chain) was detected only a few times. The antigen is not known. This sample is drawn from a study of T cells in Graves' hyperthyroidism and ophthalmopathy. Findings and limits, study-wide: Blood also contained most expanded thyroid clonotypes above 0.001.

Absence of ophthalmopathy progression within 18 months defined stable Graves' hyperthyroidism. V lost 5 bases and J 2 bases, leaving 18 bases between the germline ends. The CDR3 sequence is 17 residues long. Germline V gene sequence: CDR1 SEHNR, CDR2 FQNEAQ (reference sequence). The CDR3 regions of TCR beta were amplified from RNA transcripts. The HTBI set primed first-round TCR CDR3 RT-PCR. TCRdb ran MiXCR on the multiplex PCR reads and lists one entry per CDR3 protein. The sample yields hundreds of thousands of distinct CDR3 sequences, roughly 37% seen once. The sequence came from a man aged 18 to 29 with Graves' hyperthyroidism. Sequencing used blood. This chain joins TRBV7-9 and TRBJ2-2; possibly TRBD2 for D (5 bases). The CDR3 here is CASSTTVRTLNTGELFF. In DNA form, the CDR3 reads TGTGCCAGCAGCACGACTGTTAGGACTCTCAACACCGGGGAGCTGTTTTTT. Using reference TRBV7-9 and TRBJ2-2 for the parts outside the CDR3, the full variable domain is DTGVSQNPRHKITKRGQNVTFRCDPISEHNRLYWYRQTLGQGPEFLTYFQNEAQLEKSRLLSDRFSAERPKGSFSTLEIQRTEQGDSAMYLCASSTTVRTLNTGELFFGEGSRLTVL.